The 21 T cell receptor beta chains below all came from one sample that was sequenced in a study of post-analysis software for immune sequencing data. Points from the study as a whole: When patients were compared with controls, four or five TRBV segments were more frequent, TRBV5-6, TRBV5-1 and TRBV20-1 among them.

These TCRs' antigens remain unknown. Each TCR beta cDNA library carried unique molecular identifiers. TCRdb ran MiXCR on the PCR reads and lists one entry per CDR3 protein. The repertoire holds fewer than 900,000 distinct CDR3 sequences, with under 60% as singletons. Sequences were obtained from blood. The origin of the receptors is a girl aged 10-17 years with multiple sclerosis.

The chain joins TRBV9 to TRBJ2-3; 7 bases align to TRBD2. V dropped 0 bases and J dropped 4; count of bases not matched to a gene: 5. Germline V gene sequence: CDR1 SGDLS, CDR2 YYNGEE. The CDR3 has 15 amino acids. The CDR3 loop reads CASSVVPGGSDTQYF. CDR3 sequence (DNA): TGTGCCAGCAGCGTAGTCCCGGGAGGTTCAGATACGCAGTATTTT.

V usage is TRBV29-1 and J usage is TRBJ1-2, with 8 bases matching TRBD1. This CDR3 comprises 13 residues. With 7 bases clipped from V and 6 bases from J, the junction kept 10 bases outside the gene matches. Germline CDR1 is SQVTM and CDR2 is ANQGSEA. As DNA, the CDR3 is TGCAGCGCCGCCGGGACAGGTGGGAATGGCTACACCTTC. Protein: CSAAGTGGNGYTF.

The DNA for the CDR3 is TGTGCCAGCAGCGAGACTAATACGCAGTATTTT. It specifies CASSETNTQYF. V usage is TRBV12-3 or TRBV12-4 and J usage is TRBJ2-3; tentative D call: TRBD2 (5 bases). CDR3 length: 11 residues. V gave up 6 bases and J gave up 7 bases, with 8 bases separating them.

The CDR3 DNA reads TGTGCCAGCAAAAGGGAGCTTTTCACAGATACGCAGTATTTT. Encoded protein: CASKRELFTDTQYF. J is TRBJ2-3 and V is TRBV6-5; tentatively, D is TRBD2 (5 bases). The CDR3 runs 14 residues. From germline, CDR1 is MNHEY and CDR2 SVGAGI. The V end lost 7 bases, the J end lost 2 bases, and 13 bases lay between the germline ends.

The rearrangement links TRBV20-1 to TRBJ2-5; TRBD1 is a possible D gene (6 bases). With 2 bases removed from V and 9 bases from J, the gap between germline ends came to 22 bases. Germline V lookup: CDR1 DFQATT, CDR2 SNEGSKA (reference sequence). The CDR3 covers 15 residues. The DNA of the CDR3 is TGCAGTGCTAGACTCCGGGACACCCCGCAACTCGCCCAGTACTTC. It specifies CSARLRDTPQLAQYF.

The chain couples TRBV10-3 to TRBJ2-5; D may be TRBD2 (6 bases). With 2 bases removed from V and 3 bases from J, the gap between germline ends came to 7 bases. Per the germline V gene, CDR1 is ENHRY and CDR2 is SYGVKD. This CDR3 is built from 13 residues. CDR3 nucleotide sequence: TGTGCCATCAGTGAGGGAGGGAAAGAGACCCAGTACTTC. It encodes CAISEGGKETQYF.

The chain uses TRBV20-1 and TRBJ2-1, with TRBD1 matching over 8 bases. Trimming at V came to 6 bases and at J to 3 bases, leaving 4 bases not matched to a gene. Germline V gene data show CDR1 as DFQATT and CDR2 as SNEGSKA (reference sequence). The CDR3 extends over 13 amino acids. In DNA form, the CDR3 reads TGCAGTGCCTTGACAGGGGTCTACAATGAGCAGTTCTTC. Translation gives CSALTGVYNEQFF.

There are a few counts of this clonotype. J is TRBJ2-3 and V is TRBV7-3, with 15 bases that match TRBD2. Germline values: CDR1 SGHTA, CDR2 FQGTGA. Germline trimming cut 8 bases from V and 4 bases from J; bases unmatched to any gene: 7. There are 16 residues in the CDR3. The CDR3 region is CASSSGLAGGADTQYF. Here the CDR3 DNA reads TGTGCCAGCTCATCCGGACTAGCGGGAGGGGCAGATACGCAGTATTTT. The full variable domain, completed using reference TRBV7-3 and TRBJ2-3, is GAGVSQTPSNKVTEKGKYVELRCDPISGHTALYWYRQSLGQGPEFLIYFQGTGAADDSGLPNDRFFAVRPEGSVSTLKIQRTERGDSAVYLCASSSGLAGGADTQYFGPGTRLTVL.

This clonotype was picked up a small number of times. This chain joins TRBV20-1 and TRBJ1-1; D gene ambiguous. The CDR3 has 11 residues. Trimming removed 7 bases at V and 2 bases at J, with 8 bases between. Germline lookup yields CDR1 DFQATT and CDR2 SNEGSKA (reference sequence). The CDR3 loop reads CSGAVNTEAFF. For the CDR3, the DNA is TGCAGTGGGGCAGTCAACACTGAAGCTTTCTTT.

The chain carries TRBV18 and TRBJ2-5; no clear D gene. Deletions cut 3 bases from V and 2 bases from J, with 16 bases between. The CDR3 extends over 16 amino acids. The germline gives CDR1 KGHSH, CDR2 LQKENI. The CDR3 DNA reads as TGTGCCAGCTCACCTCCCGACTGGAGAATACAAGAGACCCAGTACTTC. Residues: CASSPPDWRIQETQYF.

The sample holds a few counts of this clonotype. This chain uses TRBV20-1 with TRBJ1-4; maybe TRBD1 (5 bases). Germline CDR1 is DFQATT and CDR2 is SNEGSKA (reference sequence). This CDR3 has 17 residues. V lost 6 bases and J 5 bases, leaving 25 bases between the germline ends. The CDR3 DNA reads TGCAGTGCCGTAGGTATGCCAACGACAGTTCGGAATGAAAAACTGTTTTTT. Its translation: CSAVGMPTTVRNEKLFF.

This chain links TRBV7-9 with TRBJ2-7, with D hard to call. Germline loops: CDR1 SEHNR, CDR2 FQNEAQ (reference sequence). Trimming took off 5 bases at V and 3 bases at J, with 14 bases between the two ends. There are 14 residues in the CDR3. The CDR3 nucleotides read TGTGCCAGCAGCCGAATCGACTTCAACTACGAGCAGTACTTC. The encoded protein is CASSRIDFNYEQYF.

This CDR3 is CASRAGTGYNSPLHF. CDR3 sequence (DNA): TGTGCCAGCAGGGCCGGGACAGGGTATAATTCACCCCTCCACTTT. J is TRBJ1-6 and V is TRBV28; 9 bases are shared with TRBD1. The CDR3 has 15 amino acids. CDR1 and CDR2 (germline): MDHEN, SYDVKM. Trimming removed 6 bases from V and 4 bases from J; junction bases left unmatched: 4.

The gene calls are TRBV27 and TRBJ1-4; maybe TRBD1 (6 bases). Germline CDR1 reads MNHEY; CDR2 reads SMNVEV (reference sequence). Trimming cost V 5 bases and J 8 bases, with 18 bases left between them. This CDR3 spans 15 amino acids. The CDR3 DNA sequence: TGTGCCAGCAGTCCCACGAGGGGGGTTAAAGAAAAACTGTTTTTT. Protein product: CASSPTRGVKEKLFF.

A few counts support this clonotype. The chain joins TRBV5-5 to TRBJ1-1; D not certain. V was clipped by 0 bases and J by 0 bases, with 3 bases between them. The CDR3 totals 13 residues. Germline V gene data show CDR1 as SGHKS and CDR2 as YYEKEE (reference sequence). The CDR3 region is CASSLVMNTEAFF. The CDR3 nucleotides read TGTGCCAGCAGCTTGGTCATGAACACTGAAGCTTTCTTT.

This clonotype occurred a few times. This chain links TRBV7-2 with TRBJ2-3; 7 bases agree with TRBD2. V lost 1 base to trimming and J lost 4 bases; unmatched junction nucleotides: 5. The CDR3 extends over 15 amino acids. In germline, CDR1 is SGHTA, CDR2 FQGNSA. CDR3 bases: TGTGCCAGCAGCTTAGAAGGACTAGAGGCAGATACGCAGTATTTT. Amino acids: CASSLEGLEADTQYF. Full variable domain (outside the CDR3, taken from reference TRBV7-2 and TRBJ2-3): GAGVSQSPSNKVTEKGKDVELRCDPISGHTALYWYRQSLGQGLEFLIYFQGNSAPDKSGLPSDRFSAERTGGSVSTLTIQRTQQEDSAVYLCASSLEGLEADTQYFGPGTRLTVL.

A few counts support this clonotype. The chain joins TRBV20-1 to TRBJ2-3, with 13 nucleotides matching TRBD2. This CDR3 is built from 16 residues. Germline loops: CDR1 DFQATT, CDR2 SNEGSKA (reference sequence). Unmatched junction bases numbered 9, after V lost 0 bases and J lost 9 bases. CDR3 bases: TGCAGTGCTAGAGATCAAAGGACTAGCGGGAGCGGGACGCAGTATTTT. Translation gives CSARDQRTSGSGTQYF.

The chain links TRBV14 to TRBJ2-2; D might be TRBD2 (5 bases). CDR3 length: 16 amino acids. Trimming cost V 1 base and J 3 bases, with 12 bases left between them. The V gene's germline CDR1 is SGHDN and CDR2 FVKESK. CDR3 amino acids: CASSQARSGHTGELFF. The CDR3, as DNA: TGTGCCAGCAGCCAAGCCCGGAGCGGACACACCGGGGAGCTGTTTTTT. Looking up the rest from reference TRBV14 and TRBJ2-2 gives the full variable domain: EAGVTQFPSHSVIEKGQTVTLRCDPISGHDNLYWYRRVMGKEIKFLLHFVKESKQDESGMPNNRFLAERTGGTYSTLKVQPAELEDSGVYFCASSQARSGHTGELFFGEGSRLTVL.

This clonotype was observed once. The V gene is TRBV27, the J gene TRBJ2-1; D possibly matches TRBD1 or TRBD2 (6 bases each). The J call is uncertain, as TRBJ2-7 better fits the DNA end. The CDR3 has 16 amino acids. In germline, CDR1 is MNHEY, CDR2 SMNVEV (reference sequence). The CDR3 bases are TGTGCCAGCAGTACAGGGACTCCGAGCTCCTACAATGAGCAGTACTTC. This sequence encodes CASSTGTPSSYNEQYF.

This clonotype was observed a few times. The chain carries TRBV12-3 or TRBV12-4 and TRBJ1-1; weak D call: TRBD1 (6 bases). This CDR3 region has 14 residues. Trimming took off 6 bases at V and 5 bases at J, with 16 bases between the two ends. CDR3 in amino acids: CASRPQGTWTEAFF. The CDR3 region has the DNA TGTGCCAGCAGGCCCCAGGGGACGTGGACTGAAGCTTTCTTT.

This clonotype showed up just a few times. This rearrangement joins TRBV20-1 to TRBJ2-7; D gene uncertain. The V end was cut by 1 base, the J end by 7 bases, with 8 bases between. The CDR3 runs to 11 residues. Germline V gene lookup returns CDR1 DFQATT and CDR2 SNEGSKA (reference sequence). Here the CDR3 DNA reads TGCAGTGCTAGAGCTGCTCCAGAGCAGTACTTC. It is translated as CSARAAPEQYF.